The 30 T cell receptor beta chains in this list originate from one sample, sequenced in a study of tumor and adjacent non-tumor tissue in lung cancer. No cell sorting was done before RNA was extracted from the tissue. Three rounds of nested PCR, following a modified ARM-PCR protocol, produced the TCRbeta library. TCRdb fed the multiplex PCR reads into MiXCR, producing one record per CDR3 protein. The sample has over 110,000 distinct CDR3 sequences, around 65% seen once. Specimen: lung tumor tissue. Receptor source: a man between 60 and 70 years old with small cell lung cancer.

As concerns this clonotype: Since no conserved phenylalanine or tryptophan closes the CDR3, a read error is the likely cause. The rearrangement uses TRBV6-5 and TRBJ2-1; D call uncertain. V gave up 0 bases and J gave up 5 bases, with 8 bases separating them. Germline V CDR1 and CDR2: MNHEY, SVGAGI. The CDR3 covers 14 residues. For the CDR3, the DNA is TGTGCCAGCAGTTACTCGTCCCTTAACAATGAGCAGTTCTCC. Amino acid sequence: CASSYSSLNNEQFS.

Comments on this clonotype: A read error may be the cause here, since a much bigger clone is one base away. This chain links TRBV11-3 with TRBJ2-3, with D tentatively TRBD1 or TRBD2 (6 bases each). CDR1 and CDR2 (germline): SGHNT, YENEEA. Trimming removed 9 bases at V and 3 bases at J, with 13 bases between. The CDR3 is 13 residues long. Here the CDR3 reads CARSWRGTDTQYF. As DNA, the CDR3 is TGTGCCAGGAGTTGGAGGGGGACAGATACGCAGTATTTT.

Note on this clonotype: This clone may be a read error of a much larger clone one base away. Given the absence of the conserved phenylalanine or tryptophan at the CDR3 end, a read error is likely. The V gene is TRBV5-4, the J gene TRBJ2-3; possible D gene TRBD2, 6 bases. Germline V gene sequence: CDR1 SGHNT, CDR2 YYREEE (reference sequence). The CDR3 totals 15 residues. Deletions cut 4 bases from V and 0 bases from J, with 12 bases between. CDR3 amino acids: CASSRRDGSTDTQYL. CDR3 nucleotide sequence: TGTGCCAGCAGCCGGCGGGACGGTAGCACAGATACGCAGTATCTT.

In the case of this clonotype: Its ends do not fully match the called genes, so a read error is possible. The rearrangement links TRBV11-2 to TRBJ2-1; D is perhaps TRBD2 (6 bases). CDR1 is SGHAT and CDR2 is FQNNGV in the germline V gene. The CDR3 consists of 14 residues. CDR3 region: CVSNLGRMDNEQFF. CDR3 DNA sequence: TGTGTCAGCAACTTAGGGAGGATGGACAATGAGCAGTTCTTC. The complete variable domain, with remaining parts taken from reference TRBV11-2 and TRBJ2-1, reads EAGVAQSPRYKIIEKRQSVAFWCNPISGHATLYWYQQILGQGPKLLIQFQNNGVVDDSQLPKDRFSAERLKGVDSTLKIQPAKLEDSAVYLCVSNLGRMDNEQFFGPGTRLTVL.

Remarks on this clonotype: A much bigger clone sits one base away, suggesting this may be a read error. The chain couples TRBV20-1 to TRBJ1-1; D call uncertain. Germline values: CDR1 DFQATT, CDR2 SNEGSKA (reference sequence). The CDR3 sequence is 14 residues long. V was cut by 0 bases and J by 1 base, with 9 bases left in between. The CDR3 loop is CSARDRCSNTEAFF. The CDR3 DNA reads as TGCAGTGCTAGAGACAGGTGCTCGAACACTGAAGCTTTCTTT.

This clonotype was counted a single time. A clone one base away is much larger, so this may be a read error. V and J are TRBV2 and TRBJ2-5; weak D call: TRBD1 (6 bases). The CDR3 totals 13 residues. Germline CDR1 is SNHLY and CDR2 is FYNNEI. CDR3 residues: CVSSGGRGETQYF. CDR3 DNA: TGTGTCAGCAGTGGAGGCAGGGGTGAGACCCAGTACTTC.

This clonotype was detected many times. The V and J genes are TRBV5-4 and TRBJ2-2; 14 bases are a match to TRBD2. The trim removed 4 bases at V and 7 bases at J, leaving 3 bases unmatched. The CDR3 extends over 15 amino acids. Per germline, CDR1 SGHNT and CDR2 YYREEE (reference sequence). CDR3 residues: CASSRGLAGDGELFF. CDR3 DNA: TGTGCCAGCAGCCGGGGACTAGCGGGAGACGGGGAGCTGTTTTTT.

This clonotype was observed once. A much larger clonotype is one base distant, so this may be a read error. The gene calls are TRBV20-1 and TRBJ2-2; D unresolved. Germline lookup yields CDR1 DFQATT and CDR2 SNEGSKA (reference sequence). This CDR3 spans 14 amino acids. The CDR3 DNA reads as TGCAATGCTAGACGTGGGGCGAACACCGGGGAGCTGTTTTTT. It specifies CNARRGANTGELFF.

Notes on this clonotype: The CDR3 end shows no conserved phenylalanine or tryptophan, and so a read error is likely. The V call is TRBV11-1, the J call TRBJ1-6; perhaps TRBD1 as D (5 bases). The CDR3 has 13 amino acids. In germline, CDR1 is SGHAT, CDR2 FQDESV (reference sequence). The CDR3 protein is CVSSLQGSSPLHL. DNA of the CDR3: TGTGTCAGCAGCTTGCAGGGAAGTTCACCCCTCCACTTA.

The V call is TRBV2, the J call TRBJ2-2; D is unclear. The germline V gene encodes CDR1 SNHLY and CDR2 FYNNEI. V dropped 5 bases and J dropped 4 bases, with 8 bases sitting between them. The CDR3 is 13 amino acids. The CDR3 sequence: CASSPRITGELFF. CDR3 bases: TGTGCCAGCAGTCCCAGGATCACCGGGGAGCTGTTTTTT.

A remark on this clonotype: This sequence may be a read error, since a much larger clone differs from it by one base. V usage is TRBV6-1 and J usage is TRBJ1-2; 9 bases align to TRBD1. CDR1 is MNHNS, CDR2 SASEGT, per germline. The CDR3 runs 15 residues. CDR3 amino acids: CASRLYRGPGYGNTF. CDR3 nucleotides: TGTGCCAGCAGGTTATACAGGGGGCCCGGCTATGGCAACACCTTC.

Concerning this clonotype: The conserved closing phenylalanine or tryptophan is absent in this CDR3, likely reflecting a read error. The gene calls are TRBV11-1 and TRBJ2-5; D uncertain. The assigned J gene may be wrong: the sequence end matches TRBJ2-1 better. Germline-derived CDR1 and CDR2 are SGHAT and FQDESV (reference sequence). CDR3 length: 11 residues. The CDR3 loop is CASSLSRTQFL. The CDR3 DNA follows: TGTGCCAGCAGCTTGTCCCGGACCCAGTTCTTA.

The table lists this clonotype with a few counts. A much more abundant neighbour one base away suggests this may be a read error. This CDR3 is missing its conserved last phenylalanine or tryptophan, likely due to a read error. This chain joins TRBV20-1 and TRBJ2-1; the match to TRBD2 covers 8 bases. CDR3 length: 17 residues. Germline CDR1 and CDR2: DFQATT and SNEGSKA (reference sequence). V shed 5 bases, J shed 0 bases, and the junction held 12 bases outside the gene matches. CDR3 bases: TGCAGTGCTGGGTTGACTAGCGTAATGACCTCCTACAATGAGCAGTTCTTA. Translated, it gives CSAGLTSVMTSYNEQFL.

The V gene is TRBV12-3 or TRBV12-4, the J gene TRBJ2-6; D remains unclear. The V end lost 3 bases, the J end lost 0 bases, and 3 bases lay between the germline ends. The CDR3 spans 14 residues. The CDR3 is CASSLRSGANVLTF. CDR3 DNA: TGTGCCAGCAGTTTGCGCTCTGGGGCCAACGTCCTGACTTTC.

As concerns this clonotype: A much larger clone lies a single base off, so this may be a read error. The final CDR3 position lacks the conserved phenylalanine or tryptophan, pointing to a likely read error. The chain carries TRBV6-1 and TRBJ2-7, with D possibly being TRBD1 or TRBD2 (5 bases each). V shed 8 bases and J shed 3 bases, with 17 bases lying between them. CDR1 is MNHNS, CDR2 SASEGT, per germline. This CDR3 comprises 14 residues. CDR3 loop: CASLLRDANYEQYL. The CDR3 DNA reads as TGTGCCAGCCTCCTCCGGGACGCGAACTACGAGCAGTACTTA.

To note about this clonotype: This CDR3 fails to terminate in the conserved phenylalanine or tryptophan, so it likely reflects a read error. The J gene is TRBJ2-7, the V gene TRBV20-1, with D perhaps matching TRBD1 (7 bases). Trimming took off 5 bases at V and 0 bases at J, with 17 bases between the two ends. CDR3 size: 15 residues. In germline, CDR1 is DFQATT, CDR2 SNEGSKA (reference sequence). DNA of the CDR3: TGCAGTGCTTCAGGGGGGCATTTTAGCTCCTACGAGCAGTACCTC. Residues: CSASGGHFSSYEQYL.

Worth noting for this clonotype: One junction end does not reproduce the germline sequence, and a read error may be involved. The V and J genes are TRBV4-1 and TRBJ2-1, with 8 bases matching TRBD2. Germline assignment: CDR1 MGHRA and CDR2 YSYEKL. This CDR3 has 17 residues. The CDR3 loop reads CASSQPVAGRSYNEQFF. The DNA of the CDR3 is TGCGCCAGCAGCCAGCCAGTAGCGGGGAGATCTTACAATGAACAGTTCTTC.

Of note for this clonotype: With a much larger clone just one base away, this may be a read error. The chain couples TRBV6-6 to TRBJ2-6; 9 positions match TRBD1. The ends lost 6 bases at V and 0 bases at J; junction bases unmatched: 12. The CDR3 is made up of 19 amino acids. Germline V gives CDR1 MNHNY, CDR2 SVGAGI (reference sequence). This CDR3 reads CASSHRRDRALSGANVLTF. The CDR3 DNA sequence: TGTGCCAGCAGCCATAGGCGGGACAGGGCCCTCTCTGGGGCCAACGTCCTGACTTTC.

This rearrangement joins TRBV11-2 to TRBJ1-4, with a weak D call TRBD1 (5 bases). CDR1 and CDR2 from the germline V gene are SGHAT and FQNNGV. V lost 2 bases to trimming and J lost 1 base, with 11 bases between them. The CDR3 runs 16 residues. CDR3 loop: CASSLRGLETNEKLFF. The CDR3 DNA reads as TGTGCCAGCAGCTTAAGGGGCTTGGAAACTAATGAAAAACTGTTTTTT.

On this clonotype: A read error may explain this, as a much larger clone is one base away. J is TRBJ1-4 and V is TRBV6-5; TRBD1 matches 10 bases. V lost 0 bases to trimming and J lost 8 bases; unmatched junction nucleotides: 3. The CDR3 length is 15 residues. Germline assignment: CDR1 MNHEY and CDR2 SVGAGI. The CDR3 region has the DNA TGTGCCAGCAGTTACTCTCGGACAGGGGGGGAAAAACTGTTTTTT. Translating it yields CASSYSRTGGEKLFF.

This clonotype was counted ten times or more. V usage is TRBV20-1 and J usage is TRBJ2-2, with D maybe TRBD1 (7 bases). Trimming removed 1 base from V and 0 bases from J, with 12 bases in between. Germline V gene sequence: CDR1 DFQATT, CDR2 SNEGSKA (reference sequence). This CDR3 spans 16 amino acids. The CDR3 coding sequence is TGCAGTGCTAGAGGCAGGGGGGACGCGAACACCGGGGAGCTGTTTTTT. Its translation is CSARGRGDANTGELFF.

Only a few counts were recorded for this clonotype. This may come from a read error, since a much larger clone is one base off. V and J are TRBV11-2 and TRBJ2-5; 7 bases are a match to TRBD2. The germline gives CDR1 SGHAT, CDR2 FQNNGV. CDR3 length: 15 residues. As DNA, the CDR3 is TGTGTCAGCAGCCCGACCCTAGCGGTCCAAGAGACCCAGTACTTC. It yields the protein CVSSPTLAVQETQYF. The whole variable domain, remainder taken from reference TRBV11-2 and TRBJ2-5, is EAGVAQSPRYKIIEKRQSVAFWCNPISGHATLYWYQQILGQGPKLLIQFQNNGVVDDSQLPKDRFSAERLKGVDSTLKIQPAKLEDSAVYLCVSSPTLAVQETQYFGPGTRLLVL.

About this clonotype: One end of the junction is discordant with germline, which a read error may explain. The chain is built from TRBV20-1 and TRBJ2-1; D might be TRBD2 (5 bases). Germline CDR1 is DFQATT and CDR2 is SNEGSKA (reference sequence). The CDR3 has 14 residues. The CDR3 spells CNAKNGIRANEQFF. CDR3 bases: TGCAATGCTAAGAACGGGATAAGGGCCAATGAGCAGTTCTTC.

This rearrangement joins TRBV29-1 to TRBJ2-6; TRBD1 or TRBD2 may be the D gene (6 bases each). The CDR3 is made up of 20 amino acids. V was clipped by 4 bases and J by 1 base, with 26 bases between them. Germline V gene sequence: CDR1 SQVTM, CDR2 ANQGSEA. CDR3 sequence: CSVGILAAGQSASGANVLTF. CDR3 in DNA: TGCAGCGTTGGTATTCTGGCGGCGGGACAAAGCGCGTCTGGGGCCAACGTCCTGACTTTC. Full variable domain (missing parts from reference TRBV29-1 and TRBJ2-6): SAVISQKPSRDICQRGTSLTIQCQVDSQVTMMFWYRQQPGQSLTLIATANQGSEATYESGFVIDKFPISRPNLTFSTLTVSNMSPEDSSIYLCSVGILAAGQSASGANVLTFGAGSRLTVL.

J is TRBJ2-3 and V is TRBV20-1; the match to TRBD1 covers 9 bases. Germline CDR1 reads DFQATT; CDR2 reads SNEGSKA (reference sequence). V dropped 6 bases and J dropped 6; count of bases not matched to a gene: 7. The CDR3 runs to 13 residues. CDR3 bases: TGCAGTGCCACTAACAGGGGGCGGGATACGCAGTATTTT. Amino acids: CSATNRGRDTQYF.

This clonotype was seen only a few times. This chain connects TRBV20-1 to TRBJ2-3, with 12 bases that match TRBD2. J lost 1 base, V lost 6 bases, and 5 bases had no gene match. CDR1 and CDR2 (germline): DFQATT, SNEGSKA (reference sequence). The CDR3 has 15 amino acids. The CDR3 DNA sequence: TGCAGTGCAAGAAGACTAGCGGGAGGCACAGATACGCAGTATTTT. Protein sequence: CSARRLAGGTDTQYF.

The chain joins TRBV6-1 to TRBJ2-4; D call uncertain. Germline loops: CDR1 MNHNS, CDR2 SASEGT. This CDR3 comprises 15 residues. V was trimmed by 0 bases and J by 2 bases, leaving 8 bases between them. CDR3 nucleotides: TGTGCCAGCAGTGAAGCGTGGGGAACCAAAAACATTCAGTACTTC. The encoded protein is CASSEAWGTKNIQYF.

This clonotype showed up just a few times. The V call is TRBV20-1, the J call TRBJ1-5, with 9 bases that match TRBD1. The V segment lost 0 bases and the J segment 7 bases; nucleotides outside the gene matches: 10. Germline V gives CDR1 DFQATT, CDR2 SNEGSKA (reference sequence). The CDR3 runs to 16 residues. CDR3 DNA sequence: TGCAGTGCTAGAGATATGTCGACAGGGGGTTGGCAGCCCCAGCATTTT. Its protein is CSARDMSTGGWQPQHF.

Turning to this clonotype: A much larger clone differs by one base, so this may be a read error. The V call is TRBV7-8, the J call TRBJ2-7, with D unclear. The germline gives CDR1 SGHVS, CDR2 FQNEAQ. The CDR3 spans 16 residues. V was shortened by 5 bases and J by 1 base, with 18 bases between the two germline ends. The chain's CDR3 is CASSVEGFGSSYEQYV. In DNA, the CDR3 is TGTGCCAGCAGCGTAGAAGGGTTTGGTAGTTCCTACGAGCAGTACGTC.

Points on this clonotype: One base away lies a much larger clone, so this may be a sequencing read error. The chain links TRBV20-1 to TRBJ2-3; D remains ambiguous. Germline CDR1 reads DFQATT; CDR2 reads SNEGSKA (reference sequence). This CDR3 has 13 amino acids. CDR3 region: CSARYSPGDTEYF. The CDR3 DNA is TGCAGTGCTAGATATTCGCCAGGAGATACGGAGTATTTT.